One sample yielded the 32 T cell receptor beta chains listed below, sequenced in a study of T cells in Graves' hyperthyroidism and ophthalmopathy. From RNA transcripts, TCR beta CDR3 regions were amplified. When the TCR CDR3 underwent first-round RT-PCR, the HTBI primer set was used. Each CDR3 protein is one row after TCRdb ran MiXCR on the multiplex PCR reads. The sample shows about 660,000 distinct CDR3 sequences, less than 45% of them seen only once. Sequencing was performed on peripheral blood or thyroid tissue (not recorded which). These receptors were collected from an adult man with Graves' disease, either hyperthyroidism or ophthalmopathy (not recorded which).

There are a few counts of this clonotype. The chain links TRBV7-8 to TRBJ1-2, with D unresolved. V shed 4 bases and J shed 2 bases, with 14 bases lying between them. The CDR3 runs to 15 residues. Germline CDR1 SGHVS, CDR2 FQNEAQ. The CDR3 reads CASSSSRAPNYGYTF. Written as DNA, the CDR3 is TGTGCCAGCAGCTCTTCCCGGGCACCCAACTATGGCTACACCTTC.

The sample holds a few counts of this clonotype. The gene calls are TRBV5-1 and TRBJ1-2; 9 nucleotides line up with TRBD1. This CDR3 has 15 residues. Per the germline V gene, CDR1 is SGHRS and CDR2 is YFSETQ. Trimming removed 3 bases from V and 2 bases from J; junction bases left unmatched: 5. CDR3 sequence reads: CASSSGQGLNYGYTF. The DNA of the CDR3 is TGCGCCAGCAGCTCCGGACAGGGGTTAAACTATGGCTACACCTTC.

The rearrangement uses TRBV9 and TRBJ2-7; D gene uncertain. Germline lookup yields CDR1 SGDLS and CDR2 YYNGEE. V gave up 1 base and J gave up 2 bases, with 10 bases separating them. The CDR3 is 14 residues long. The chain's CDR3 is CASSVSNHPYEQYF. CDR3 bases: TGTGCCAGCAGCGTAAGTAACCACCCCTACGAGCAGTACTTC.

This clonotype has just one count. V and J are TRBV19 and TRBJ1-1, with D possibly TRBD1 on 5 matching bases. Trimming cost V 11 bases and J 5 bases, with 24 bases left between them. Germline lookup yields CDR1 LNHDA and CDR2 SQIVND (reference sequence). This CDR3 is built from 15 residues. The CDR3 reads CAGRPWGRSSTEAFF. Here the CDR3 DNA reads TGTGCCGGTCGACCTTGGGGACGAAGTTCGACTGAAGCTTTCTTT.

This clonotype was found a few times. The V and J genes are TRBV19 and TRBJ1-2; no firm D call. CDR1 and CDR2 from the germline V gene are LNHDA and SQIVND (reference sequence). Deletions cut 3 bases from V and 6 bases from J, with 14 bases between. The CDR3 is 14 residues long. The DNA for the CDR3 is TGTGCCAGTAGTATCTACACAGCTAAAGATGGCTACACCTTC. Translation: CASSIYTAKDGYTF.

This clonotype occurred many times. The chain has TRBV29-1 and TRBJ1-1; D is undetermined. V was clipped by 3 bases and J by 1 base, with 9 bases between them. Germline CDR1 SQVTM, CDR2 ANQGSEA. The CDR3 loop spans 13 amino acids. CDR3 in amino acids: CSVDPQANTEAFF. DNA for the CDR3: TGCAGCGTTGACCCCCAGGCGAACACTGAAGCTTTCTTT.

This chain uses TRBV14 with TRBJ2-7, with 12 nucleotides matching TRBD1. This CDR3 comprises 15 residues. J lost 6 bases, V lost 8 bases, and 11 bases had no gene match. Germline loops: CDR1 SGHDN, CDR2 FVKESK. Here the CDR3 reads CASSPIGTGGAEQYF. In DNA, the CDR3 is TGTGCCAGCTCACCAATCGGGACAGGGGGCGCCGAGCAGTACTTC.

The rearrangement joins TRBV19 to TRBJ1-2, with 7 bases aligning to TRBD1. The V gene end was trimmed by 11 bases and the J gene end by 7 bases; junction bases not matched to a gene: 13. CDR1 is LNHDA, CDR2 SQIVND, per germline (reference sequence). The CDR3 totals 13 residues. CDR3 amino acids: CARPPDREGGYTF. In DNA, the CDR3 is TGTGCCCGCCCCCCTGACAGGGAGGGTGGCTACACCTTC.

This clonotype has a single count. V is TRBV29-1 and J is TRBJ2-5; 7 nucleotides agree with TRBD1. Germline CDR1 reads SQVTM; CDR2 reads ANQGSEA. The ends lost 4 bases at V and 9 bases at J; junction bases unmatched: 11. This CDR3 comprises 13 residues. In nucleotides, the CDR3 is TGCAGCGTTGTCGGGCAGGGGGATCAGCCCCAGTACTTC. It specifies CSVVGQGDQPQYF.

The J gene is TRBJ1-4, the V gene TRBV2; a weak D match, TRBD1 (5 bases). CDR1 is SNHLY and CDR2 is FYNNEI in the germline V gene. Trimming cost V 4 bases and J 5 bases, with 23 bases left between them. There are 18 residues in the CDR3. In DNA, the CDR3 is TGTGCCAGCAGTGGAGTTTCACTACGGGGTTGGGGGAATGAAAAACTGTTTTTT. This sequence encodes CASSGVSLRGWGNEKLFF.

In its sample, this clonotype was seen a few times. This chain connects TRBV7-9 to TRBJ1-2, with no clear D. Germline loops: CDR1 SEHNR, CDR2 FQNEAQ (reference sequence). The CDR3 totals 15 residues. The ends were cut back, 1 base at V and 5 bases at J, with 14 bases in the middle. For the CDR3, the DNA is TGTGCCAGCAGCTTAGGGCAGGAGTTTTCGTATGGCTACACCTTC. It codes for CASSLGQEFSYGYTF. The full variable domain, with the rest looked up from reference TRBV7-9 and TRBJ1-2, is DTGVSQNPRHKITKRGQNVTFRCDPISEHNRLYWYRQTLGQGPEFLTYFQNEAQLEKSRLLSDRFSAERPKGSFSTLEIQRTEQGDSAMYLCASSLGQEFSYGYTFGSGTRLTVV.

A remark on this clonotype: A much larger clone differs from this one at a single base, so this may be a read error. The J gene is TRBJ1-3, the V gene TRBV2; D unclear. CDR3 length equals 16 residues. In germline, CDR1 is SNHLY, CDR2 FYNNEI. The CDR3 coding sequence is TGTGCCAGCAGCCAAGACCCCGGGGTTTTGGGAAACGCCATATATTTT. This translates into CASSQDPGVLGNAIYF.

To note about this clonotype: The conserved closing phenylalanine or tryptophan is absent in this CDR3, likely reflecting a read error. The chain carries TRBV7-8 and TRBJ1-1; 9 positions agree with TRBD1. V lost 5 bases and J lost 4; bases outside the gene matches: 8. Germline assignment: CDR1 SGHVS and CDR2 FQNEAQ. The CDR3 consists of 15 residues. The CDR3: CASSVPGTGSTEAFS. CDR3 sequence (DNA): TGTGCCAGCAGCGTACCCGGGACAGGGAGCACTGAAGCTTTCTCT.

Comment on this clonotype: One junction end does not reproduce the germline sequence, and a read error may be involved. J is TRBJ1-4 and V is TRBV7-2; D unresolved. The CDR3 sequence is 13 residues long. Germline-derived CDR1 and CDR2 are SGHTA and FQGNSA. Written as DNA, the CDR3 is TGTGCCAGCAGTTCCGGGAATGATGAAAAACTGCTTTTT. Its protein product is CASSSGNDEKLLF.

The chain combines TRBV7-3 with TRBJ2-7; either TRBD1 or TRBD2 may supply D (5 bases each). V shed 3 bases and J shed 6 bases, with 15 bases lying between them. The CDR3 is 14 amino acids. Germline CDR1 SGHTA, CDR2 FQGTGA. CDR3 region: CASSLETGRTEQYF. The CDR3 nucleotides read TGTGCCAGCAGCTTGGAGACGGGGCGCACCGAGCAGTACTTC.

This clonotype has only one observation. The chain couples TRBV7-4 to TRBJ1-6; D gene unclear. CDR3 size: 11 residues. Trimming pared 3 bases from V and 12 bases from J, leaving 6 bases between. CDR1 and CDR2 from the germline V gene are SGHVT and SQSDAQ. The chain's CDR3 is CASSFDGPLHF. The CDR3 DNA sequence: TGTGCCAGCAGCTTTGACGGACCCCTCCACTTT.

This clonotype was detected only a few times. The V and J genes are TRBV7-9 and TRBJ2-7, with D perhaps being TRBD1 or TRBD2 (5 bases each). The ends were cut back, 5 bases at V and 2 bases at J, with 16 bases in the middle. Germline CDR1 SEHNR, CDR2 FQNEAQ (reference sequence). The CDR3 has 15 amino acids. CDR3 sequence (DNA): TGTGCCAGCAGCCAAGAACCGGGACGGACCTACGAGCAGTACTTC. Translated, it gives CASSQEPGRTYEQYF.

This rearrangement joins TRBV29-1 to TRBJ1-5; TRBD1 is a possible D gene (6 bases). CDR3 length equals 12 residues. V lost 8 bases to trimming and J lost 3 bases, with 11 bases between them. CDR1 and CDR2 from the germline V gene are SQVTM and ANQGSEA. The CDR3 protein is CSLRGTNQPQHF. In nucleotides, the CDR3 is TGCAGCCTCAGGGGAACCAATCAGCCCCAGCATTTT.

The V call is TRBV7-9, the J call TRBJ1-2; 12 nucleotides match TRBD1. CDR1 and CDR2 from the germline V gene are SEHNR and FQNEAQ (reference sequence). The V and J ends lost 2 bases and 4 bases, in that order; junction bases with no gene match: 2. The CDR3 sequence is 15 residues long. The CDR3 nucleotides read TGTGCCAGCAGCTTACCGGGACAGGGGGCCTATGGCTACACCTTC. Encoded protein: CASSLPGQGAYGYTF.

With respect to this clonotype: Relative to the germline gene, one junction end is altered; a read error may explain this. The V and J genes are TRBV20-1 and TRBJ2-7; 7 bases fit TRBD1. Germline V lookup: CDR1 DFQATT, CDR2 SNEGSKA (reference sequence). The CDR3 consists of 11 residues. DNA of the CDR3: TGCAGTGCTAGAGGACAGGGAGAGGCGCACTTC. Translating gives CSARGQGEAHF.

This clonotype occurred many times. The chain recombines TRBV24-1 with TRBJ1-5; tentatively, D is TRBD1 (5 bases). There are 16 residues in the CDR3. The V gene's germline CDR1 is KGHDR and CDR2 SFDVKD. Between the trimmed V and J ends, which lost 2 bases and 4 bases, there was a span of 14 bases. This chain's CDR3 is CATSDSDAPGNQPQHF. In DNA form, the CDR3 reads TGTGCCACCAGTGATTCGGACGCCCCAGGGAATCAGCCCCAGCATTTT.

As for this clonotype: The junction differs from germline at one of its ends, possibly a read error. As DNA, the CDR3 is TGTGCCAGCAGCGCCCGGGACAGGGGGAACTTC. Amino acids: CASSARDRGNF. The chain combines TRBV5-8 with TRBJ2-7, with 11 positions matching TRBD1. The CDR3 is made up of 11 amino acids. Germline V gives CDR1 SGHTS, CDR2 YDEGEE.

As regards this clonotype: This is likely a read error, given that the CDR3 carries no conserved phenylalanine or tryptophan at its end. The gene calls are TRBV10-3 and TRBJ1-2, with unresolved D. Germline-derived CDR1 and CDR2 are ENHRY and SYGVKD. V gave up 4 bases and J gave up 2 bases, with 17 bases separating them. CDR3 size: 16 residues. DNA for the CDR3: TGTGCCATCAGTGTGTCGTTTGCAGATCTAAACTATGGCTACACCTCC. It specifies CAISVSFADLNYGYTS.

This chain links TRBV2 with TRBJ1-1; maybe TRBD1 (5 bases). This CDR3 has 14 residues. Germline loops: CDR1 SNHLY, CDR2 FYNNEI. Trimming removed 9 bases at V and 1 base at J, with 15 bases between. For the CDR3, the DNA is TGTGCCAGAACCACCGGGACTGGGAACACTGAAGCTTTCTTT. This codes for CARTTGTGNTEAFF. The full variable domain, rest sourced from reference TRBV2 and TRBJ1-1, is EPEVTQTPSHQVTQMGQEVILRCVPISNHLYFYWYRQILGQKVEFLVSFYNNEISEKSEIFDDQFSVERPDGSNFTLKIRSTKLEDSAMYFCARTTGTGNTEAFFGQGTRLTVV.

The sample holds a few counts of this clonotype. The chain combines TRBV9 with TRBJ1-1; D is unclear. Germline V gene lookup returns CDR1 SGDLS and CDR2 YYNGEE. Trimming cost V 0 bases and J 1 base, with 7 bases left between them. The CDR3 length is 14 residues. DNA of the CDR3: TGTGCCAGCAGCGTAGGGGAACAGAACACTGAAGCTTTCTTT. Its translation: CASSVGEQNTEAFF.

This chain joins TRBV27 and TRBJ1-1; D is uncertain. CDR1 is MNHEY, CDR2 SMNVEV, per germline (reference sequence). This CDR3 contains 14 residues. Trimming took 1 base from V and 5 from J, leaving 11 bases between them. CDR3 amino acids: CASSLWGIGTEAFF. The DNA for the CDR3 is TGTGCCAGCAGTTTATGGGGAATCGGAACTGAAGCTTTCTTT.

To note about this clonotype: A much larger clone differs from this one at a single base, so this may be a read error. The chain carries TRBV11-3 and TRBJ2-6; perhaps TRBD1 as D (5 bases). Germline values: CDR1 SGHNT, CDR2 YENEEA. The CDR3 runs to 16 residues. CDR3 in amino acids: CASSLGPLSGANVLPF. Written as DNA, the CDR3 is TGTGCCAGCAGCCTCGGACCGCTCTCTGGGGCCAACGTCCTGCCTTTC.

J is TRBJ2-5 and V is TRBV2, with D possibly TRBD2 on 5 matching bases. The CDR3 spans 13 residues. Germline lookup yields CDR1 SNHLY and CDR2 FYNNEI. The ends were cut back, 7 bases at V and 4 bases at J, with 13 bases in the middle. CDR3 sequence reads: CASTRAEGETQYF. CDR3 in DNA: TGTGCCAGCACTCGGGCCGAGGGAGAGACCCAGTACTTC.

This clonotype occurred a few times. The chain joins TRBV11-2 to TRBJ2-7; 7 bases line up with TRBD1. Germline trimming cut 1 base from V and 3 bases from J; bases unmatched to any gene: 15. From germline, CDR1 is SGHAT and CDR2 FQNNGV. The CDR3 spans 18 residues. The chain's CDR3 is CASSLVRSRQGLFYEQYF. DNA of the CDR3: TGTGCCAGCAGCTTAGTTCGGTCGAGACAGGGCCTTTTCTACGAGCAGTACTTC.

This clonotype was counted only a few times. The V call is TRBV10-2, the J call TRBJ2-3; 8 nucleotides match TRBD2. Germline lookup yields CDR1 WSHSY and CDR2 SAAADI. Germline trimming cut 3 bases from V and 4 bases from J; bases unmatched to any gene: 3. The CDR3 contains 14 residues. The CDR3 DNA follows: TGCGCCAGCAGTGAAACGGGAGGGGCAGATACGCAGTATTTT. Protein sequence: CASSETGGADTQYF.

This clonotype has at least ten counts. The CDR3 DNA reads TGCAGCGTTGAGGGACAGCTCTCTGGAAACACCATATATTTT. It yields the protein CSVEGQLSGNTIYF. V gene TRBV29-1 combines with J gene TRBJ1-3; 7 bases are a match to TRBD1. Germline V gives CDR1 SQVTM, CDR2 ANQGSEA. The junction had 2 bases not matched to a gene; V was cut back by 3 bases and J by 0 bases. This CDR3 is built from 14 residues.

CDR3 in DNA: TGTGCCAGCAGACAATCGGGACCGATCTCCTACGAGCAGTACTTC. Protein product: CASRQSGPISYEQYF. The rearrangement joins TRBV9 to TRBJ2-7; D is tentatively TRBD1 or TRBD2 (5 bases each). The V gene's germline CDR1 is SGDLS and CDR2 YYNGEE. There are 15 residues in the CDR3. With 5 bases removed from V and 0 bases from J, the gap between germline ends came to 15 bases.